These T cell receptor beta chains were read from a single sample in a study of T cells in Graves' hyperthyroidism and ophthalmopathy. TCRdb re-called the multiplex PCR reads with MiXCR, one entry per CDR3 protein. This table holds about 320,000 distinct CDR3 sequences, roughly 17% found once. Sequencing input: blood. These TCRs come from a man between 25 and 39 years old with Graves' hyperthyroidism. Both conserved end residues are part of each CDR3. Each record gives: V gene, J gene, clone size, D gene, CDR3 DNA, CDR3 protein. A D gene is named only where the DNA matches it firmly. Clone size is given for some rows only: seen once, a few or many times, or a class if the clone is expanded.

>TRBV20-1|TRBJ2-7|.|TRBD2
TGCAGTGCTAGACGAGCTGGGCGGGAGGATCTCGACGAGCAGTACTTC
CSARRAGREDLDEQYF
>TRBV10-3|TRBJ1-5|.|.
TGTGCCATCAGTGAACAGGATAGCAATCAGCCCCAGCATTTT
CAISEQDSNQPQHF
>TRBV24-1|TRBJ2-6|.|TRBD1
TGTGCCACCAGCGAAGGGACAGGGGGCTCTGGGGCCAACGTCCTGACTTTC
CATSEGTGGSGANVLTF
>TRBV2|TRBJ2-3|many|TRBD2
TGTGCCAGCAGCCTGGGACTAGTGGGCACAGATACGCAGTATTTT
CASSLGLVGTDTQYF
>TRBV6-5|TRBJ1-5|.|TRBD1
TGTGCCAGCAGTTACATACCCCCTGGGACAGGGGGCCCAAGCAATCAGCCCCAGCATTTT
CASSYIPPGTGGPSNQPQHF
>TRBV20-1|TRBJ2-5|few|TRBD1
TGCAGTGCTAGAGATCCCGGACAGGTGGGGGAGACCCAGTACTTC
CSARDPGQVGETQYF
>TRBV10-2|TRBJ2-7|few|.
TGCGCCAGCAGTGAGGGCAGCAAGCAGTACTTC
CASSEGSKQYF
>TRBV5-1|TRBJ2-5|.|.
TGCGCCAGCAGCTTGGCTGGGGGAAGGCCGTACCAAGAGACCCAGTACTTC
CASSLAGGRPYQETQYF
>TRBV19|TRBJ1-1|few|.
TGTGCCAGTAGTATTGGACGCGTGAACACTGAAGCTTTCTTT
CASSIGRVNTEAFF
>TRBV3-1|TRBJ1-2|many|.
TGTGCCAGCAGCAAATGGGCGGAGAATGGCTACACCTTC
CASSKWAENGYTF
>TRBV24-1|TRBJ1-4|.|.
TGTGCCACCAGTGATCCAGGTGTGGACGAAAAACTGTTTTTT
CATSDPGVDEKLFF
>TRBV28|TRBJ1-5|.|.
TGTGCCAGCAGTTTCCTGGCAGCACCCTACAATCAGCCCCAGCATTTT
CASSFLAAPYNQPQHF
>TRBV4-2|TRBJ2-3|.|.
TGTGCCAGCAGCCAAGATGGACGGGAGGATACGCAGTATTTT
CASSQDGREDTQYF
>TRBV5-1|TRBJ2-5|many|.
TGCGCCAGCAGCTTGGGCAGGGGAGAGACCCAGTACTTC
CASSLGRGETQYF
>TRBV6-5|TRBJ2-1|few|.
TGTGCCAGCAGTTCCCGGGTCAATGAGCAGTTCTTC
CASSSRVNEQFF
>TRBV9|TRBJ2-3|few|.
TGTGCCAGCAGCGCCAGGGCGTTAGGCACAGATACGCAGTATTTT
CASSARALGTDTQYF
>TRBV18|TRBJ1-1|.|.
TGTGCCAGCTCCCCGGCCACAGTTAACACTGAAGCTTTCTTT
CASSPATVNTEAFF
>TRBV6-1|TRBJ2-7|many|TRBD1
TGTGCCAGCAGCCGATCTGGACAGGCCTACGAGCAGTACTTC
CASSRSGQAYEQYF
>TRBV24-1|TRBJ2-1|many|TRBD2
TGTGCCACCAGTGATCCGGGACTAGCGGGAGTTAATGAGCAGTTCTTC
CATSDPGLAGVNEQFF
>TRBV30|TRBJ1-2|many|.
TGTGCCTGGGAAAGGGCACCGAACTATGGCTACACCTTC
CAWERAPNYGYTF
>TRBV20-1|TRBJ1-5|many|.
TGCAGTGCTAGAGCTACAGGGTTTCAGCCCCAGCATTTT
CSARATGFQPQHF
>TRBV6-1|TRBJ2-7|.|.
TGTGCCAGCAGCGTACGGGTTTCCTCACCCGAGCAGTACTTC
CASSVRVSSPEQYF
>TRBV16|TRBJ2-3|many|.
TGTGCCAGCAGCCAAAAAGGGAAGGACCCTCGGGATATAATACGCGATACGCAGTATTTT
CASSQKGKDPRDIIRDTQYF
>TRBV19|TRBJ1-1|.|.
TGTGCCAGTAGTTCGACAGCACAAGACACTGAAGCTTTCTTT
CASSSTAQDTEAFF